This T cell receptor beta chain was profiled in a study of blood T cell repertoires in COVID-19. Germline trimming cut 3 bases from V and 2 bases from J; bases unmatched to any gene: 4. CDR3 length: 15 residues. Germline V gene data show CDR1 as LNHDA and CDR2 as SQIVND (reference sequence). Libraries were prepared by immunoSEQ multiplex PCR; TCRdb keeps only in-frame clonotypes and omits some of them. This table has about 270,000 clones, around 85% appearing once. This rearrangement joins TRBV19 to TRBJ2-5; 9 bases are shared with TRBD2. The clonotype comes from a woman in her twenties or thirties with COVID-19, enrolled during active disease. Sequencing was performed on peripheral blood. CDR3 loop: CASSMGTSTQETQYF. As DNA, the CDR3 is TGTGCCAGTAGTATGGGGACTAGCACTCAAGAGACCCAGTACTTC.